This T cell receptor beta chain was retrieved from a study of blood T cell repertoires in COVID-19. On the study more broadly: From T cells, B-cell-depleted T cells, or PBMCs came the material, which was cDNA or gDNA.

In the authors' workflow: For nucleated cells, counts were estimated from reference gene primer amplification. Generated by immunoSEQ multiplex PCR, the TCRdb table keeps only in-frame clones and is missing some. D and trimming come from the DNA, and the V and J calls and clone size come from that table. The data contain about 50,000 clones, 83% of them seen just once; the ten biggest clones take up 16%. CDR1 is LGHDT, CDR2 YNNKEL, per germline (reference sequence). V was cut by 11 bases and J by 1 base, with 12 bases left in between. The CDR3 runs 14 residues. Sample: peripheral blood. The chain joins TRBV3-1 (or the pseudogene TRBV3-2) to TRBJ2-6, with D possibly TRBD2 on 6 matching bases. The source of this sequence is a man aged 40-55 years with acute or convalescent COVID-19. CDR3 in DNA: TGTGCCGCCGCCCGGGGGTCTGGGGCCAACGTCCTGACTTTC. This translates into CAAARGSGANVLTF.